The 25 T cell receptor beta chains below come from one sample, sequenced in a study of PD-L1 blockade in urothelial cancer (dated by TCRdb to about 2017). The library was produced with the immunoSEQ multiplex PCR assay. TCRdb carries this immuneACCESS record with in-frame sequences only. Its versions omit some clonotypes, under half of them owing to an unresolved V gene in the studies checked, with the rest unexplained. Here the sample has 40,000 to 50,000 clones; roughly four fifths occur a single time. The ten largest account for about 13% of the sample. Per the publication, the time point label means: peripheral blood 6 weeks after treatment start. Sample: PBMCs, taken around atezolizumab (anti-PD-L1) treatment. The receptors were sampled from a man aged 60 to 75 with urothelial cancer.

CDR3 amino acids: CASSRTGGEANYGYTF. In DNA, the CDR3 is TGTGCCAGCAGTCGGACAGGGGGCGAAGCTAACTATGGCTACACCTTC. The rearrangement links TRBV2 to TRBJ1-2, with 11 bases identical to TRBD1. In germline, CDR1 is SNHLY, CDR2 FYNNEI. This CDR3 is built from 16 residues. Trimming took 5 bases from V and 0 from J; bases not matched to a gene: 5.

The rearrangement uses TRBV6-1 and TRBJ1-5; TRBD1 is a possible D gene (5 bases). In germline, CDR1 is MNHNS, CDR2 SASEGT. V was clipped by 4 bases and J by 4 bases, with 8 bases between them. The CDR3 totals 13 residues. The CDR3 DNA is TGTGCCAGCAGTGCGGGGGGGAATCAGCCCCAGCATTTT. It codes for CASSAGGNQPQHF.

V and J are TRBV14 and TRBJ2-1; 8 bases line up with TRBD2. The V gene's germline CDR1 is SGHDN and CDR2 FVKESK. V dropped 6 bases and J dropped 4; count of bases not matched to a gene: 8. The CDR3 runs 15 residues. The CDR3 sequence is CASRPTSGSYNEQFF. The CDR3, as DNA: TGTGCCAGCAGACCAACTAGCGGATCGTACAATGAGCAGTTCTTC.

This clone was counted only a few times. The rearrangement joins TRBV9 to TRBJ1-1; D gene ambiguous. Trimming removed 2 bases from V and 0 bases from J, with 8 bases in between. Germline-derived CDR1 and CDR2 are SGDLS and YYNGEE. CDR3 size: 14 residues. CDR3 DNA: TGTGCCAGCAGCGTTACAGTAATGAACACTGAAGCTTTCTTT. This codes for CASSVTVMNTEAFF.

This clone was picked up one time. The J gene is TRBJ2-4, the V gene TRBV5-1; 8 bases fit TRBD2. The CDR3 extends over 16 amino acids. CDR1 and CDR2 (germline): SGHRS, YFSETQ. With 4 bases clipped from V and 2 bases from J, the junction kept 8 bases outside the gene matches. CDR3 nucleotides: TGCGCCAGCAGCCCGGGCGGGGGGCTAACCAAAAACATTCAGTACTTC. Translation gives CASSPGGGLTKNIQYF.

V is TRBV6-5 and J is TRBJ2-1; D gene ambiguous. Between the trimmed V and J ends, which lost 6 bases and 0 bases, there was a span of 9 bases. Germline V gene lookup returns CDR1 MNHEY and CDR2 SVGAGI. The CDR3 sequence is 14 residues long. DNA for the CDR3: TGTGCCAGCAGGCCCCTCGGCTCCTACAATGAGCAGTTCTTC. This encodes CASRPLGSYNEQFF.

V and J are TRBV7-2 and TRBJ2-5; 7 positions agree with TRBD1. Trimming at V came to 5 bases and at J to 5 bases, leaving 5 bases not matched to a gene. This CDR3 is built from 13 residues. The germline V gene has CDR1 SGHTA and CDR2 FQGNSA. The CDR3 reads CASSLGGTETQYF. Written as DNA, the CDR3 is TGTGCCAGCAGCCTAGGGGGCACGGAGACCCAGTACTTC.

The chain couples TRBV5-1 to TRBJ2-3; D unresolved. The V gene's germline CDR1 is SGHRS and CDR2 YFSETQ. The CDR3 contains 14 residues. V lost 0 bases and J 0 bases, leaving 5 bases between the germline ends. The CDR3 bases are TGCGCCAGCAGCTTGGTGCAGAGCACAGATACGCAGTATTTT. Translating gives CASSLVQSTDTQYF. Together with reference TRBV5-1 and TRBJ2-3, the CDR3 gives the full variable domain: KAGVTQTPRYLIKTRGQQVTLSCSPISGHRSVSWYQQTPGQGLQFLFEYFSETQRNKGNFPGRFSGRQFSNSRSEMNVSTLELGDSALYLCASSLVQSTDTQYFGPGTRLTVL.

The chain has TRBV10-2 and TRBJ2-5; 9 nucleotides line up with TRBD2. This CDR3 spans 14 amino acids. Trimming took 2 bases from V and 6 from J; bases not matched to a gene: 4. Per germline, CDR1 WSHSY and CDR2 SAAADI. CDR3 region: CASSESGGTKTQYF. The CDR3 coding sequence is TGCGCCAGCAGTGAGAGCGGGGGGACAAAGACCCAGTACTTC.

This clone was seen a handful of times. At one end the junction does not follow the germline gene, possibly because of a read error. The chain has TRBV20-1 and TRBJ2-7, with 9 positions matching TRBD1. Germline-derived CDR1 and CDR2 are DFQATT and SNEGSKA (reference sequence). The CDR3 has 11 amino acids. CDR3 region: CSARGLTGGDF. The CDR3 DNA reads as TGCAGTGCTAGAGGGTTGACAGGGGGGGACTTC.

V is TRBV30 and J is TRBJ2-7; the D is unclear. V was pared by 2 bases and J by 0 bases, with 5 bases between. CDR1 and CDR2 (germline): GTSNPN, SVGIG (reference sequence). This CDR3 has 12 residues. CDR3 DNA sequence: TGTGCCTGGAGTCCGGGCTCCTACGAGCAGTACTTC. The encoded protein is CAWSPGSYEQYF.

The V call is TRBV6-1, the J call TRBJ2-7; D perhaps matches TRBD1 (5 bases). The CDR3 has 14 residues. Trimming cost V 4 bases and J 0 bases, with 10 bases left between them. CDR1 and CDR2 from the germline V gene are MNHNS and SASEGT. CDR3 in DNA: TGTGCCAGCAGTGCGGACACTCCCTCCTACGAGCAGTACTTC. It yields the protein CASSADTPSYEQYF.

V gene TRBV28 combines with J gene TRBJ2-3; D is unclear. The V and J ends lost 6 bases and 2 bases respectively, with 15 bases between them. CDR1 is MDHEN and CDR2 is SYDVKM in the germline V gene. This CDR3 spans 15 amino acids. CDR3 sequence reads: CASSYPWQVTDTQYF. CDR3 in DNA: TGTGCCAGCAGCTACCCTTGGCAGGTCACAGATACGCAGTATTTT.

The J gene is TRBJ1-4, the V gene TRBV25-1; TRBD1 is a possible D gene (6 bases). The CDR3 has 16 residues. Per the germline V gene, CDR1 is MGHDK and CDR2 is SYGVNS. Trimming removed 4 bases from V and 0 bases from J, with 12 bases in between. CDR3 protein: CASSGQGPSTNEKLFF. DNA of the CDR3: TGTGCCAGCAGTGGGCAGGGGCCCTCAACTAATGAAAAACTGTTTTTT.

V is TRBV19 and J is TRBJ2-3; TRBD1 matches 9 bases. In germline, CDR1 is LNHDA, CDR2 SQIVND (reference sequence). Losses at the gene ends were 6 bases for V and 3 bases for J; bases not matched to a gene: 1. There are 13 residues in the CDR3. CDR3 in amino acids: CASRGTGTDTQYF. CDR3 bases: TGTGCCAGTAGGGGGACAGGGACAGATACGCAGTATTTT. Supplemented by reference TRBV19 and TRBJ2-3, the full variable domain reads DGGITQSPKYLFRKEGQNVTLSCEQNLNHDAMYWYRQDPGQGLRLIYYSQIVNDFQKGDIAEGYSVSREKKESFPLTVTSAQKNPTAFYLCASRGTGTDTQYFGPGTRLTVL.

This chain links TRBV5-1 with TRBJ2-7; D might be TRBD2 (6 bases). Deletions cut 4 bases from V and 1 base from J, with 9 bases between. The CDR3 runs to 13 residues. The germline gives CDR1 SGHRS, CDR2 YFSETQ. CDR3 residues: CASSPGRSYEQYF. The CDR3, as DNA: TGCGCCAGCAGCCCTGGGAGGTCCTACGAGCAGTACTTC.

The chain links TRBV11-3 to TRBJ1-1; possibly TRBD1 for D (5 bases). Germline V gene lookup returns CDR1 SGHNT and CDR2 YENEEA. The CDR3 is 14 amino acids. V was shortened by 5 bases and J by 4 bases, with 14 bases between the two germline ends. The CDR3 region is CASSKGGTATEAFF. The CDR3 DNA sequence: TGTGCCAGCAGCAAAGGAGGGACGGCCACTGAAGCTTTCTTT.

V gene TRBV6-5 combines with J gene TRBJ2-1; the match to TRBD2 covers 10 bases. Germline trimming cut 8 bases from V and 4 bases from J; bases unmatched to any gene: 5. Germline V gene data show CDR1 as MNHEY and CDR2 as SVGAGI. The CDR3 is made up of 14 amino acids. The CDR3 coding sequence is TGTGCCAGCCAAAGCGGGGGGGGTTACAATGAGCAGTTCTTC. Translation gives CASQSGGGYNEQFF.

The chain employs TRBV29-1 and TRBJ2-7, with D perhaps TRBD2 (6 bases). Trimming took 6 bases from V and 0 from J, leaving 12 bases between them. The CDR3 sequence is 13 residues long. Germline V gene sequence: CDR1 SQVTM, CDR2 ANQGSEA. The CDR3 protein is CSVGGDTSYEQYF. The CDR3 nucleotides are TGCAGCGTCGGCGGGGATACCTCCTACGAGCAGTACTTC.

The chain joins TRBV19 to TRBJ1-1; D is unclear. The ends were cut back, 7 bases at V and 6 bases at J, with 15 bases in the middle. This CDR3 is 13 amino acids long. The germline V gene encodes CDR1 LNHDA and CDR2 SQIVND (reference sequence). The CDR3 loop is CASTQRGYAEAFF. The CDR3 region has the DNA TGTGCCAGTACCCAGAGAGGGTACGCTGAAGCTTTCTTT.

The genes are TRBV5-4 and TRBJ1-6, with 9 bases matching TRBD1. The trim removed 3 bases at V and 9 bases at J, leaving 4 bases unmatched. Germline CDR1 is SGHNT and CDR2 is YYREEE (reference sequence). The CDR3 covers 14 residues. CDR3 amino acids: CASSSGTGISPLHF. CDR3 nucleotides: TGTGCCAGCAGCTCCGGGACAGGGATTTCACCCCTCCACTTT. The full variable domain, rest sourced from reference TRBV5-4 and TRBJ1-6, is ETGVTQSPTHLIKTRGQQVTLRCSSQSGHNTVSWYQQALGQGPQFIFQYYREEENGRGNFPPRFSGLQFPNYSSELNVNALELDDSALYLCASSSGTGISPLHFGNGTRLTVT.

This chain joins TRBV28 and TRBJ2-7, with D unclear. The germline CDR1 and CDR2 sequences are MDHEN and SYDVKM. V was clipped by 6 bases and J by 9 bases, with 12 bases between them. This CDR3 has 11 residues. In nucleotides, the CDR3 is TGTGCCAGCAGCCCGCGTGCGAGGCAGTACTTC. It codes for CASSPRARQYF.

J is TRBJ2-3 and V is TRBV6-5; D possibly corresponds to TRBD2 (5 bases). Germline lookup yields CDR1 MNHEY and CDR2 SVGAGI. The CDR3 contains 14 residues. Trimming removed 2 bases at V and 5 bases at J, with 11 bases between. The CDR3 nucleotides read TGTGCCAGCAGTTACAACGCGGGCGGAGATACGCAGTATTTT. It specifies CASSYNAGGDTQYF.

The chain employs TRBV6-1 and TRBJ1-6, with a possible D match to TRBD1 (6 bases). V dropped 3 bases and J dropped 5 bases, with 11 bases sitting between them. There are 15 residues in the CDR3. From germline, CDR1 is MNHNS and CDR2 SASEGT. In DNA, the CDR3 is TGTGCCAGCAGTGAGGGGGACACCCATAATTCACCCCTCCACTTT. Protein: CASSEGDTHNSPLHF.

V is TRBV28 and J is TRBJ2-7; TRBD1 matches 12 bases. In germline, CDR1 is MDHEN, CDR2 SYDVKM. V lost 10 bases to trimming and J lost 0 bases; unmatched junction nucleotides: 19. The CDR3 has 19 residues. The CDR3 sequence is CATTLPGQGAKRFSYEQYF. CDR3 nucleotides: TGTGCCACAACTCTACCGGGACAGGGGGCCAAGCGGTTCTCCTACGAGCAGTACTTC.